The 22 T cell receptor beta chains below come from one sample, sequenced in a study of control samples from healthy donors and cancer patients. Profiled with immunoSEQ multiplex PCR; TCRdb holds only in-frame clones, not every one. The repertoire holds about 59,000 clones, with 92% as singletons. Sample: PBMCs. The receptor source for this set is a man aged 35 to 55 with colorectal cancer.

The CDR3 DNA is TGTGCCAGCAGTGAAGGAAGGGAAAGGAGCTACGAGCAGTACTTC. Translating gives CASSEGRERSYEQYF. V is TRBV25-1 and J is TRBJ2-7; D call uncertain. CDR3 length: 15 residues. CDR1 and CDR2 (germline): MGHDK, SYGVNS. Trimming pared 2 bases from V and 3 bases from J, leaving 14 bases between.

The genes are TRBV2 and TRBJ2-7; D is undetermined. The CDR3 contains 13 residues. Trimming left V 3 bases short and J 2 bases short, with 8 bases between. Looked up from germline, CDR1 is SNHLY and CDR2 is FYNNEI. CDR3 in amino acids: CASSDASPYEQYF. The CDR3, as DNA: TGTGCCAGCAGTGACGCCAGCCCCTACGAGCAGTACTTC.

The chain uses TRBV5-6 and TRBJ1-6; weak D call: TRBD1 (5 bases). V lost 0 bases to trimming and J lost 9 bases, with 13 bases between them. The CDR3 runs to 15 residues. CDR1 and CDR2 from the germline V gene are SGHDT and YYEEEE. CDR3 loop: CASSLGGRDFSPLHF. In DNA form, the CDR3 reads TGTGCCAGCAGCTTGGGGGGCAGGGATTTTTCACCCCTCCACTTT.

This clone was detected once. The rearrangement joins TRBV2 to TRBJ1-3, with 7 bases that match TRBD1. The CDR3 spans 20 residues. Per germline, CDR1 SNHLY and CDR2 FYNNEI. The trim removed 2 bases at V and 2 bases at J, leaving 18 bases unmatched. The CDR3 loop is CASSEWEQGFFFSAGNTIYF. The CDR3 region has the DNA TGTGCCAGCAGTGAATGGGAACAGGGGTTCTTCTTCTCCGCTGGAAACACCATATATTTT.

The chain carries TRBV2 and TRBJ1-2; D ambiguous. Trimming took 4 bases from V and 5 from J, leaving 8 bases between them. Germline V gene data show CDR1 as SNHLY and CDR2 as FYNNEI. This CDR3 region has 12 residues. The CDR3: CASSGDTYGYTF. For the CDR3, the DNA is TGTGCCAGCAGTGGCGACACTTATGGCTACACCTTC.

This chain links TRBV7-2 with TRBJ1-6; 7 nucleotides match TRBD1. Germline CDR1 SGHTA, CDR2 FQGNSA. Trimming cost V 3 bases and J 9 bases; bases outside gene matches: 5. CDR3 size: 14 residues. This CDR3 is CASSFRGTSSPLHF. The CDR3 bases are TGTGCCAGCAGCTTCAGGGGGACGAGTTCACCCCTCCACTTT. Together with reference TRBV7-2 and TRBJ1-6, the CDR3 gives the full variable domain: GAGVSQSPSNKVTEKGKDVELRCDPISGHTALYWYRQSLGQGLEFLIYFQGNSAPDKSGLPSDRFSAERTGGSVSTLTIQRTQQEDSAVYLCASSFRGTSSPLHFGNGTRLTVT.

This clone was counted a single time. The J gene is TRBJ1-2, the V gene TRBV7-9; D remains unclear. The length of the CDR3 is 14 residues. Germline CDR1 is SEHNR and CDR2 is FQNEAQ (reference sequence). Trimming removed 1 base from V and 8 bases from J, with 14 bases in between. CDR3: CASSLGSGPGGYTF. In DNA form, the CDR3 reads TGTGCCAGCAGCTTAGGTTCAGGCCCGGGGGGCTACACCTTC.

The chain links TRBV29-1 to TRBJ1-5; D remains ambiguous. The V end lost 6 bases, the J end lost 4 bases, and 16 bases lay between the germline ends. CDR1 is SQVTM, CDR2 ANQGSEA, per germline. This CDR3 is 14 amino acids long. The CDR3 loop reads CSVRVDAGNQPQHF. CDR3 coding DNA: TGCAGCGTGAGAGTGGATGCGGGGAATCAGCCCCAGCATTTT. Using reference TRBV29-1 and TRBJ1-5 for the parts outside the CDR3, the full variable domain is SAVISQKPSRDICQRGTSLTIQCQVDSQVTMMFWYRQQPGQSLTLIATANQGSEATYESGFVIDKFPISRPNLTFSTLTVSNMSPEDSSIYLCSVRVDAGNQPQHFGDGTRLSIL.

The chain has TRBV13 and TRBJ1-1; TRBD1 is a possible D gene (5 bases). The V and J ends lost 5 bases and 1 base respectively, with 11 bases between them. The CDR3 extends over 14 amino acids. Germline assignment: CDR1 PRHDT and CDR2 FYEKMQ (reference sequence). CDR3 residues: CASSTRGPNTEAFF. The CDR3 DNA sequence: TGTGCCAGCAGCACGAGGGGCCCGAACACTGAAGCTTTCTTT.

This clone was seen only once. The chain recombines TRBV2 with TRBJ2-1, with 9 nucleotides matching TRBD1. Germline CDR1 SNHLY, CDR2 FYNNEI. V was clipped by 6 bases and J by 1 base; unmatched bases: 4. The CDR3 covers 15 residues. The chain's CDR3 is CASSPGTGSYNEQFF. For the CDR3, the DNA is TGTGCCAGCAGCCCCGGGACAGGGTCCTACAATGAGCAGTTCTTC.

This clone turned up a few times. The CDR3 here is CASSSGQKAFF. CDR3 sequence (DNA): TGTGCCAGCAGCTCCGGACAGAAAGCTTTCTTT. The chain recombines TRBV7-3 with TRBJ1-1; tentatively, D is TRBD1 (6 bases). The CDR3 contains 11 residues. With 4 bases removed from V and 9 bases from J, the gap between germline ends came to 9 bases. CDR1 SGHTA and CDR2 FQGTGA come from the germline V gene.

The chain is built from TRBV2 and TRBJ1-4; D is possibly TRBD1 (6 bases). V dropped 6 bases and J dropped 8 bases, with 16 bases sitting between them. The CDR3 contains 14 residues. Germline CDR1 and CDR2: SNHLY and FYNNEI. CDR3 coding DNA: TGTGCCAGCAGATACAGGGTAGGGGCCGAAAAACTGTTTTTT. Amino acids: CASRYRVGAEKLFF.

This chain's CDR3 is CASLKDSLNTEAFF. The CDR3 nucleotides are TGTGCCAGTCTCAAGGACAGCTTGAACACTGAAGCTTTCTTT. The chain couples TRBV19 to TRBJ1-1; the D gene is possibly TRBD1 (6 bases). There are 14 residues in the CDR3. The V and J ends lost 8 bases and 0 bases respectively, with 13 bases between them. The V gene's germline CDR1 is LNHDA and CDR2 SQIVND (reference sequence).

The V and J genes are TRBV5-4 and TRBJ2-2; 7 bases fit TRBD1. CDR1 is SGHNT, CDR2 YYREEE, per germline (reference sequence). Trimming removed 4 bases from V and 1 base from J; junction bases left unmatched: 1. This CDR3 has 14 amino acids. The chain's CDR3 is CASSRTGNTGELFF. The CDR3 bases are TGTGCCAGCAGCCGGACAGGGAACACCGGGGAGCTGTTTTTT.

The CDR3 nucleotides read TGTGCCAGCAGCTTTCGGGGGGCGGATTCACCCCTCCACTTT. It codes for CASSFRGADSPLHF. V gene TRBV5-4 combines with J gene TRBJ1-6; TRBD1 is a possible D gene (6 bases). The V end lost 2 bases, the J end lost 8 bases, and 11 bases lay between the germline ends. Germline V gives CDR1 SGHNT, CDR2 YYREEE (reference sequence). The CDR3 sequence is 14 residues long.

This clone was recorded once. The CDR3 nucleotides are TGTGCCAGCAGCTTTTCTCTGACAGGGGGTATTAGGGCCAACGTCCTGACTTTC. Translated: CASSFSLTGGIRANVLTF. The chain uses TRBV11-3 and TRBJ2-6; 9 nucleotides match TRBD1. Trimming took 3 bases from V and 5 from J; bases not matched to a gene: 11. Germline loops: CDR1 SGHNT, CDR2 YENEEA. The CDR3 is 18 residues long.

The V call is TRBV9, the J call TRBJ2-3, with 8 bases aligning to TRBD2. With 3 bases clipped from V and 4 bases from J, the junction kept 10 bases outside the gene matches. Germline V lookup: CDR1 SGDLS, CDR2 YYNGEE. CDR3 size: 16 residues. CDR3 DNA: TGTGCCAGCAGCGAGAGCATTGTGGGACTAGCAGATACGCAGTATTTT. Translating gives CASSESIVGLADTQYF.

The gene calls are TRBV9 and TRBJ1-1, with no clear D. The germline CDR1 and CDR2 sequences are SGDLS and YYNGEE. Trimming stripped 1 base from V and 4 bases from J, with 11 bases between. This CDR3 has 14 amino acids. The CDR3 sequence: CASSVLEGGTEAFF. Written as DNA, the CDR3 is TGTGCCAGCAGCGTACTGGAGGGTGGCACTGAAGCTTTCTTT.

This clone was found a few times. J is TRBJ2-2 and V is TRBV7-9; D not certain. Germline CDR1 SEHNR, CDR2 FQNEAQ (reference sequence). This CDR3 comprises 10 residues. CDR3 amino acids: CAARAGPLFF. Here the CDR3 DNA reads TGTGCTGCTAGAGCAGGTCCGCTGTTTTTT.

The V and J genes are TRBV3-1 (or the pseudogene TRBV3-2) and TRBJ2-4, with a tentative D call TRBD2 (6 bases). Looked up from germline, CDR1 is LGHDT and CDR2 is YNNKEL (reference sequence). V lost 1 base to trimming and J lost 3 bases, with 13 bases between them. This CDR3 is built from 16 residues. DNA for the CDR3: TGTGCCAGCAGCCAAGGATTTACGGGGGACAAAAACATTCAGTACTTC. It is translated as CASSQGFTGDKNIQYF.

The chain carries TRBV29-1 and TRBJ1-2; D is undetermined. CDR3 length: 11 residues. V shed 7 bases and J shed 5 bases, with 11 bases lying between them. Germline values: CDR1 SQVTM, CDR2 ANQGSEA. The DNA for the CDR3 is TGCAGCGCTGGAGACGAGTATGGCTACACCTTC. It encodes CSAGDEYGYTF.

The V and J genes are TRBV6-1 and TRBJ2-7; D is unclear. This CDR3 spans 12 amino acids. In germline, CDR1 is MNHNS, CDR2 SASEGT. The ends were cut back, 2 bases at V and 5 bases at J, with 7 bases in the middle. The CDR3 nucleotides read TGTGCCAGCAGTGAATGGGGTAACGAGCAGTACTTC. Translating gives CASSEWGNEQYF.